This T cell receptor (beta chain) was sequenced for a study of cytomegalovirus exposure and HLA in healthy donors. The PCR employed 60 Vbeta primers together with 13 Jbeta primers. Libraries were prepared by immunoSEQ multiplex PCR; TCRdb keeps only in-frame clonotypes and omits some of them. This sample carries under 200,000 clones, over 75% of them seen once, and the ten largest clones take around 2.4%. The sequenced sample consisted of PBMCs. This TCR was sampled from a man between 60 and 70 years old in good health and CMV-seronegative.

The CDR3 loop is CASKTGTSAYNEQFF. CDR3 DNA: TGTGCCAGCAAAACCGGGACTAGTGCTTACAATGAGCAGTTCTTC. The rearrangement joins TRBV6-5 to TRBJ2-1, with 8 bases matching TRBD2. The junction had 9 bases not matched to a gene; V was cut back by 7 bases and J by 4 bases. Germline V gives CDR1 MNHEY, CDR2 SVGAGI. This CDR3 has 15 amino acids.